A single count supports the clone carrying this T cell receptor beta chain. Sequenced by immunoSEQ multiplex PCR; TCRdb stores in-frame clones only, minus some. The repertoire has fewer than 100,000 clones, roughly 90% of them found once; the top ten carry roughly 1.4%. The sample originates from a study of T cell responses to AZD1222 COVID-19 vaccine. With 8 bases removed from V and 5 bases from J, the gap between germline ends came to 10 bases. Germline-derived CDR1 and CDR2 are MDHEN and SYDVKM. This CDR3 contains 12 residues. Specimen: peripheral blood, collected 28 days after the second AZD1222 dose. This receptor was identified in an adult who received the AZD1222 COVID-19 vaccine. The chain couples TRBV28 to TRBJ2-1, with D unresolved. The CDR3 spells CASDGPNNEQFF. Here the CDR3 DNA reads TGTGCCAGCGACGGACCGAACAATGAGCAGTTCTTC.